This T cell receptor (beta chain) was sequenced during a study of shared clonotypes between healthy human individuals (TCRdb year 2020). For context, the study as a whole: Three men and two women, aged 18 to 49 years, made up the cohort. Leukapheresis yielded between about 0.8 and 8.9 billion PBMCs per donor. To increase sequencing depth and limit assay-specific biases, different laboratories used diverse techniques to prepare libraries and sequence TCR repertoires. For each donor, CD4 naive and CD4 memory were each given three plates, CD8 naive was given two plates, and CD8 memory was given one plate. To estimate repertoire size and how much clonotypes are shared between individuals, the study performed deep sequencing of blood TCR repertoires from 4 to 6 healthy adults. Findings and caveats that apply to the study as a whole: Compared with non-shared clonotypes, clonotypes shared by all four sorted-subset donors had higher generation probabilities. The small number of donors limited the genetic and exposure-history diversity represented. Estimated clonotype richness was generally larger for naive than for memory subsets. Rarefaction of sorted-subset datasets indicated incomplete sequencing despite the large sequencing depth. Sampling was restricted to blood, and TCR repertoires in tissues likely differ from the TCR repertoires found in blood. Across several donors, about 4.5% of naive CD4, 3% to 3.5% of naive CD8, approximately 2.5% of memory CD4, and under 0.45% of memory CD8 clonotypes were shared. Pairwise subsampling indicated that sequencing depth was expected to affect the degree of clonotype sharing among donors.

Healthy HIV-negative adults with no recently reported acute infections or vaccinations were included as donors. All donors were Caucasian adults living in Nashville, Tennessee, USA. CD4+ T cells were enriched by magnetic negative selection, after which naive cells were positively selected on CD45RA and the negative fraction was taken as the memory subset. After blood collection by leukapheresis, PBMCs were isolated using Ficoll-Histopaque density gradient centrifugation and then cryopreserved in the vapor phase of liquid nitrogen. Analytical flow cytometry was used to check the purity and quantity of every magnetically sorted T cell population. Genomic DNA was isolated from each sorted fraction and quantified by UV absorbance on a Nanodrop 2000c. Using the deep immunoSEQ assay, multiplex PCR amplified TCR CDR3 regions from genomic DNA. Extracted genomic DNA from each cell subset was spread evenly across all wells of several immunoSEQ 96-well plates, with each plate serving as a replicate. For sorted subsets, 200 ng of genomic DNA, equivalent to 25,000 to 35,000 T cell genomes, went into each replicate PCR. The purified libraries were quantified using a Qubit 3.0 fluorometer, sized with a Bioanalyzer 2100, and then quantified again using the KAPA Library Quantification kit. Each immunoSEQ 96-well plate was sequenced on its own single-read 150-cycle Illumina NextSeq 550 flow cell. On the study's bioinformatics: Because the immunoSEQ output held only junctional sequences and lacked quality scores, the filtering could not match the filtering applied to full-length reads. To assign V/J genes and CDR3, sequences were annotated using PyIR, a Python wrapper for IgBLAST v1.9, with IMGT germline references. Reads were filtered out if the reads had weak V/J assignments (E-value above 1e-6), no CDR3, stop codons, out-of-frame junctions, or ambiguous translated residues. V3J clonotypes were defined by identical inferred V gene, J gene, and CDR3 amino acid sequence. Percentage overlap between repertoires was computed as shared unique clonotypes divided by the size of the smaller repertoire. RTK rarefaction, the Chao1 estimator, and Recon v2.1 estimates of unobserved clonotypes were used to assess repertoire richness. For all TCRbeta clonotypes obtained by the gDNA method from a few donors, generation probabilities were computed with OLGA. TCRdb holds this immuneACCESS table with in-frame rearrangements only. Some clones are missing; in checked studies, unresolved V genes explain under half, and the rest has no known cause. V, J and clone size are taken as reported in that table, and D and trimming were inferred from the DNA itself. This sample has nearly 1,000,000 clones in its table, and 76% of those were observed once. Over 1.3% of the sample belongs to the ten largest clones.

The count of this clone is one. No antigen is known for it. No per-base quality is available; no much larger clone lies one base away. Measured from the cysteine to the phenylalanine, the CDR3 is 14 residues long. The read is trimmed to its CDR3 DNA, 42 bases read in frame from base 1. V is clipped by 5 bases and J by 2 bases, and the sequence between their germline boundaries is 13 bases long. According to the germline V gene, CDR1 reads SNHLY and CDR2 reads FYNNEI. This clonotype was obtained from a man in his late teens or twenties in good health. Sequenced input: memory CD4+ T cells sorted from blood. The cell subset or site label for this specimen denotes: CD45RA-negative fraction. The sequence links TRBV2 to TRBJ2-7, with the D gene not clear enough to name. CDR3 protein: CASSPPTVPYEQYF. The DNA sequence reads TGTGCCAGCAGTCCCCCGACTGTCCCCTACGAGCAGTACTTC.